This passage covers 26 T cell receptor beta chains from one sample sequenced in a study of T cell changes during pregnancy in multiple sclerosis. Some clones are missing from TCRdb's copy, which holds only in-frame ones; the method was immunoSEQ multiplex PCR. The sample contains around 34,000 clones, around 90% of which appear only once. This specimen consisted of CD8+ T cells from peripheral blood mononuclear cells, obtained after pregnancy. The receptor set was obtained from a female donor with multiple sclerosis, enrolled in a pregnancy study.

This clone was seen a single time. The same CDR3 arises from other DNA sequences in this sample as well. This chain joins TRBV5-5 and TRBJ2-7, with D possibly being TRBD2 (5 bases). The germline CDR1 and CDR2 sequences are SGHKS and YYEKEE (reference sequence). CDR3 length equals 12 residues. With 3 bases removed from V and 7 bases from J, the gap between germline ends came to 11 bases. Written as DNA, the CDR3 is TGTGCCAGCAGCTGGACTGGTGAAGAGCAGTACTTC. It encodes CASSWTGEEQYF.

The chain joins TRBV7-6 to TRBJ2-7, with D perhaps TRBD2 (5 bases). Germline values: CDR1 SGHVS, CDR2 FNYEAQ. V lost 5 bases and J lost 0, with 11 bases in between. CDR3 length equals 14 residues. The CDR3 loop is CASSLDGSSYEQYF. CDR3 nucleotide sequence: TGTGCCAGCAGCCTAGATGGGAGCTCCTACGAGCAGTACTTC.

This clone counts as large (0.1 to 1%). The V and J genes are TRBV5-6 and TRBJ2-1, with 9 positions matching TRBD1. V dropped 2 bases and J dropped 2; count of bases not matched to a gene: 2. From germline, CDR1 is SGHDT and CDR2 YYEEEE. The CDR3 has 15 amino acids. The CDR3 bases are TGTGCCAGCAGCTTCGGGGACAGGGCCTACAATGAGCAGTTCTTC. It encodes CASSFGDRAYNEQFF.

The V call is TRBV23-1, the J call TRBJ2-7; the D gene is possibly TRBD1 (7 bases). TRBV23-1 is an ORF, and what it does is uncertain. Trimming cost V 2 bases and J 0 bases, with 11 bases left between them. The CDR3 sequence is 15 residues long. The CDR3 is CASSQRGDSSYEQYF. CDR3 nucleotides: TGCGCCAGCAGTCAACGCGGGGACAGCTCCTACGAGCAGTACTTC.

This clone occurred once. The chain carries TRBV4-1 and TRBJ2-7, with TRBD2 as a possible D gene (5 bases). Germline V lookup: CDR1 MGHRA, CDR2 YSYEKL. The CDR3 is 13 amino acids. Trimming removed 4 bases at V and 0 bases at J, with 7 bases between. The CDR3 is CASSPGNSYEQYF. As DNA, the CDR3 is TGCGCCAGCAGCCCGGGGAACTCCTACGAGCAGTACTTC.

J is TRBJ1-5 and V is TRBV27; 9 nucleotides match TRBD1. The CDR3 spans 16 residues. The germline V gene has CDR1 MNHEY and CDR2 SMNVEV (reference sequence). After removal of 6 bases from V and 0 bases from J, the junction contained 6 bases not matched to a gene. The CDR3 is CASRHRDRDSNQPQHF. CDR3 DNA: TGTGCCAGCAGGCACCGGGACAGGGATAGCAATCAGCCCCAGCATTTT.

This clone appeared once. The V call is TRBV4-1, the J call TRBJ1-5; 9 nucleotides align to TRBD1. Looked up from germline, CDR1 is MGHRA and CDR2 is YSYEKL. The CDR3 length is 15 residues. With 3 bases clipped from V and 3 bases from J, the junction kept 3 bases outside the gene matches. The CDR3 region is CASSQDRGDNQPQHF. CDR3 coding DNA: TGCGCCAGCAGCCAGGACAGGGGTGACAATCAGCCCCAGCATTTT.

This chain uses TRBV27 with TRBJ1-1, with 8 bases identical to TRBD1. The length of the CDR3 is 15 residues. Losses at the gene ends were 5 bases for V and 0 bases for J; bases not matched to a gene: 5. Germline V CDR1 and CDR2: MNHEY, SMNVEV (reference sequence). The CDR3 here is CASSARQGMNTEAFF. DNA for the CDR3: TGTGCCAGCAGTGCACGACAGGGGATGAACACTGAAGCTTTCTTT.

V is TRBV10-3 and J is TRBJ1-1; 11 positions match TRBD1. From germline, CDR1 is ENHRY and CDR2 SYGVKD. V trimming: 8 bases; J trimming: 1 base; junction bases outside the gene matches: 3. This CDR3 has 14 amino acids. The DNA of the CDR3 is TGTGCCATCGAGGACAGGGGGCAGAACACTGAAGCTTTCTTT. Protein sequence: CAIEDRGQNTEAFF.

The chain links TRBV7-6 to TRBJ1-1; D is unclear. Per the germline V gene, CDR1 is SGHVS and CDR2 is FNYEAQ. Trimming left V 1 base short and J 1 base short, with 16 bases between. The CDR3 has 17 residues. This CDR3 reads CASSLVNSGAQNTEAFF. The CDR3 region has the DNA TGTGCCAGCAGCTTAGTCAACTCCGGAGCTCAGAACACTGAAGCTTTCTTT. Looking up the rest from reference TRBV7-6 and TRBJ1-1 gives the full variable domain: GAGVSQSPRYKVTKRGQDVALRCDPISGHVSLYWYRQALGQGPEFLTYFNYEAQQDKSGLPNDRFSAERPEGSISTLTIQRTEQRDSAMYRCASSLVNSGAQNTEAFFGQGTRLTVV.

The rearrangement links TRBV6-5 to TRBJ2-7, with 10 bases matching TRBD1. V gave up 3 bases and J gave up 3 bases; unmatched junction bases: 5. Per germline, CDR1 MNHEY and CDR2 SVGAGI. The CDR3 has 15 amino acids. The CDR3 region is CASSYLGQGFYEQYF. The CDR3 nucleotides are TGTGCCAGCAGTTATCTGGGACAGGGGTTCTACGAGCAGTACTTC.

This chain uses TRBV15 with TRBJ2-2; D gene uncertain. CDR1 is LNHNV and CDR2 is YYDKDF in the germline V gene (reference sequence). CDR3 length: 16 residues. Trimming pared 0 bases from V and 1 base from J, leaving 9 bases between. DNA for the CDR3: TGTGCCACCAGCAGAGATCGAACGGTGAACACCGGGGAGCTGTTTTTT. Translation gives CATSRDRTVNTGELFF.

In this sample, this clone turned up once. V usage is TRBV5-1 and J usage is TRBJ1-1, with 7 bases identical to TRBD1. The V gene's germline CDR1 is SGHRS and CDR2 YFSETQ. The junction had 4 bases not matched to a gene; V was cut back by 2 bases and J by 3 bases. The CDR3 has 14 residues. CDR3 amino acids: CASSFRTGHTEAFF. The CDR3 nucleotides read TGCGCCAGCAGCTTCCGGACAGGACACACTGAAGCTTTCTTT.

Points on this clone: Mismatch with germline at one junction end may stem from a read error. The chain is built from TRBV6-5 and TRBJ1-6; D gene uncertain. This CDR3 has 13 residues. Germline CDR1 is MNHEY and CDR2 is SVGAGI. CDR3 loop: CAGGDSYNPPLHF. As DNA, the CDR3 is TGTGCCGGCGGAGATTCCTATAATCCACCTCTCCACTTT.

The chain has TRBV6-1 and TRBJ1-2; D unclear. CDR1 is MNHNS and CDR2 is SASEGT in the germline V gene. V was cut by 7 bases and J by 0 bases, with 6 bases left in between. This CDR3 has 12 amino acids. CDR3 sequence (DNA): TGTGCCAGCACGGGGACTAACTATGGCTACACCTTC. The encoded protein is CASTGTNYGYTF.

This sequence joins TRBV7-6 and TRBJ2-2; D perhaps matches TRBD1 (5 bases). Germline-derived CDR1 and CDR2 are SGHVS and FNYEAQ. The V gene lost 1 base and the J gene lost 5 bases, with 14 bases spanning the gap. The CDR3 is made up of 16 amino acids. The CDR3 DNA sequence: TGTGCCAGCAGCTTAGAGCCCGCGCAGGGTACCGGGGAGCTGTTTTTT. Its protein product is CASSLEPAQGTGELFF.

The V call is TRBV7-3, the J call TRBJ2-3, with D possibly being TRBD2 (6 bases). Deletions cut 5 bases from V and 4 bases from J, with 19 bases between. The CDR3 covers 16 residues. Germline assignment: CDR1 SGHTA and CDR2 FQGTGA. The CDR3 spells CASSSQTATGADTQYF. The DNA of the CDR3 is TGTGCCAGCAGCAGTCAGACAGCTACGGGGGCAGATACGCAGTATTTT.

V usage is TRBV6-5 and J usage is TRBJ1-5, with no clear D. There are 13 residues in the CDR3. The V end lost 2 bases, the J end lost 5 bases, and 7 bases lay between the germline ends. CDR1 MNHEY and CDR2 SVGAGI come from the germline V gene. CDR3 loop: CASSYTADQPQHF. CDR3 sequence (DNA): TGTGCCAGCAGTTACACAGCCGATCAGCCCCAGCATTTT.

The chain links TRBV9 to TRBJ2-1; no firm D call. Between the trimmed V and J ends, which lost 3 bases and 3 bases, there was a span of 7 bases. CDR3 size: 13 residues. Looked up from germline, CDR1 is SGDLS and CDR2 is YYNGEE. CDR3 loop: CASSATDYNEQFF. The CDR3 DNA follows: TGTGCCAGCAGCGCAACAGACTACAATGAGCAGTTCTTC. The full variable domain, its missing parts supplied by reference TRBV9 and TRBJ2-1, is DSGVTQTPKHLITATGQRVTLRCSPRSGDLSVYWYQQSLDQGLQFLIQYYNGEERAKGNILERFSAQQFPDLHSELNLSSLELGDSALYFCASSATDYNEQFFGPGTRLTVL.

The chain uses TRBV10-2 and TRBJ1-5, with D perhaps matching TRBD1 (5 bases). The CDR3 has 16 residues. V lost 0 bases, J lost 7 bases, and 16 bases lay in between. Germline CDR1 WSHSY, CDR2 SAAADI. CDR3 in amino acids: CASSESTLGGSQPQHF. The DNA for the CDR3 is TGCGCCAGCAGTGAGTCGACTCTTGGGGGGAGCCAGCCCCAGCATTTT.

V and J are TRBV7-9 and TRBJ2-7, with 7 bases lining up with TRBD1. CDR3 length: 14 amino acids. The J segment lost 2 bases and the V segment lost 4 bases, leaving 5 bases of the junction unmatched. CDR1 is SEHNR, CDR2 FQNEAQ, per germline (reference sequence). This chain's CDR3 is CASSSTGQTYEQYF. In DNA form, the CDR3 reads TGTGCCAGCAGCTCCACGGGACAGACCTACGAGCAGTACTTC.

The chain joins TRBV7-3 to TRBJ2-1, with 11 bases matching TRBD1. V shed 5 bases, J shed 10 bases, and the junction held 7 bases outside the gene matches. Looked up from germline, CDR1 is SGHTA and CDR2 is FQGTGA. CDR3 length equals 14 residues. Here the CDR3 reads CASSPGTGGLEQFF. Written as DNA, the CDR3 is TGTGCCAGCAGCCCCGGGACAGGGGGACTGGAGCAGTTCTTC.

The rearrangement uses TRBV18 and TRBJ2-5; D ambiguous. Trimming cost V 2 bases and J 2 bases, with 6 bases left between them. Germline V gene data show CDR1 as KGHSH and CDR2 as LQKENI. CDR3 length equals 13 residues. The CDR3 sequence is CASSPARQETQYF. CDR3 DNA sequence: TGTGCCAGCTCACCAGCTAGGCAAGAGACCCAGTACTTC.

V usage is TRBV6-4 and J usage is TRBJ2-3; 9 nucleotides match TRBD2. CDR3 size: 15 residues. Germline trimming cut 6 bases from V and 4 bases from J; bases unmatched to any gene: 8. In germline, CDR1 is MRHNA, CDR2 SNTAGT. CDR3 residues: CASRSGGSPADTQYF. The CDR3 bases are TGTGCCAGCAGGAGCGGGGGGTCCCCCGCAGATACGCAGTATTTT.

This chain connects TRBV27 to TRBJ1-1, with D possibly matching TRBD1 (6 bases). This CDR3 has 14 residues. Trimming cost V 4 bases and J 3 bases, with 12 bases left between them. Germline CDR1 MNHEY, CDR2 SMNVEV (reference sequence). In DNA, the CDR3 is TGTGCCAGCAGTTCAGGGACATCCTACACTGAAGCTTTCTTT. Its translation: CASSSGTSYTEAFF.

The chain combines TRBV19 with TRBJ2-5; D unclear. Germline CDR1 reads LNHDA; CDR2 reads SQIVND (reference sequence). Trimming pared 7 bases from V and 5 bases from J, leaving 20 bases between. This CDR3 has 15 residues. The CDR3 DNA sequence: TGTGCCAGTACCCCTTTTGGGTCAAAACAGGAGACCCAGTACTTC. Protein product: CASTPFGSKQETQYF.